The 25 T cell receptor beta chains reported below all come from one sample, sequenced in a study of T cell changes during pregnancy in multiple sclerosis. Sequenced by immunoSEQ multiplex PCR; TCRdb stores in-frame clones only, minus some. The sample lists around 27,000 clones, around nine tenths occurring once. The sequencing used CD4+ T cells from peripheral blood mononuclear cells, collected in the first trimester of pregnancy. The receptors derive from a female donor with multiple sclerosis, enrolled in a pregnancy study.

The chain uses TRBV15 and TRBJ2-1, with 11 bases aligning to TRBD2. Germline-derived CDR1 and CDR2 are LNHNV and YYDKDF (reference sequence). Unmatched junction bases numbered 6, after V lost 3 bases and J lost 2 bases. The CDR3 is 17 residues long. The CDR3 loop reads CATSRHLSGGAYNEQFF. Here the CDR3 DNA reads TGTGCCACCAGCAGGCATCTTAGCGGGGGGGCCTACAATGAGCAGTTCTTC.

This chain links TRBV5-1 with TRBJ2-2, with a tentative D call TRBD2 (6 bases). The V gene's germline CDR1 is SGHRS and CDR2 YFSETQ. The CDR3 runs to 15 residues. Trimming pared 7 bases from V and 6 bases from J, leaving 19 bases between. Here the CDR3 DNA reads TGCGCCAGCGGCGTGGAGGCTAGCGCTTCCGGGGAGCTGTTTTTT. It codes for CASGVEASASGELFF.

The CDR3 DNA sequence: TGTGCCAGTAGTACTTTCTCGGGACATGCTTACAATGAGCAGTTCTTC. This translates into CASSTFSGHAYNEQFF. The rearrangement uses TRBV19 and TRBJ2-1; TRBD1 is a possible D gene (6 bases). This CDR3 has 16 amino acids. The ends were cut back, 4 bases at V and 4 bases at J, with 17 bases in the middle. Germline V gene data show CDR1 as LNHDA and CDR2 as SQIVND (reference sequence).

The rearrangement joins TRBV5-1 to TRBJ2-5, with TRBD1 identical over 7 bases. The CDR3 length is 15 residues. The V gene's germline CDR1 is SGHRS and CDR2 YFSETQ. With V trimmed by 0 bases and J by 5 bases, 7 bases remained unmatched. The CDR3 bases are TGCGCCAGCAGCTTGGAAGGGGGCGTTGGGGAGACCCAGTACTTC. This gives the protein CASSLEGGVGETQYF.

J is TRBJ1-2 and V is TRBV28; maybe TRBD1 (6 bases). The length of the CDR3 is 13 residues. Germline-derived CDR1 and CDR2 are MDHEN and SYDVKM. The V end was cut by 10 bases, the J end by 0 bases, with 12 bases between. CDR3 region: CATADSTNYGYTF. As DNA, the CDR3 is TGTGCCACAGCGGACAGTACTAACTATGGCTACACCTTC.

This clone was observed a single time. The rearrangement uses TRBV18 and TRBJ1-2; D is perhaps TRBD1 (6 bases). CDR3 length: 12 residues. Trimming removed 5 bases from V and 8 bases from J, with 12 bases in between. CDR1 KGHSH and CDR2 LQKENI come from the germline V gene. In DNA form, the CDR3 reads TGTGCCAGCTCAACTGACAGGTCCGGCTACACCTTC. Residues: CASSTDRSGYTF.

This sequence joins TRBV7-3 and TRBJ2-2, with D possibly TRBD2 on 6 matching bases. The CDR3 spans 13 residues. Germline CDR1 SGHTA, CDR2 FQGTGA. V dropped 8 bases and J dropped 6 bases, with 13 bases sitting between them. CDR3 DNA sequence: TGTGCCAGCTCCCCCTCGGGGGCCGGGGAGCTGTTTTTT. It codes for CASSPSGAGELFF.

The chain is built from TRBV5-1 and TRBJ1-6; perhaps TRBD1 as D (6 bases). V lost 4 bases and J lost 9, with 8 bases in between. There are 12 residues in the CDR3. Germline V CDR1 and CDR2: SGHRS, YFSETQ. Here the CDR3 DNA reads TGCGCCAGCAGCCTCAGGGGTTCACCCCTCCACTTT. This translates into CASSLRGSPLHF.

The chain carries TRBV5-1 and TRBJ2-3, with TRBD2 matching over 9 bases. This CDR3 is 16 amino acids long. J gave up 3 bases and V 4 bases, and 9 bases lay outside the gene matches. Germline lookup yields CDR1 SGHRS and CDR2 YFSETQ. Here the CDR3 DNA reads TGCGCCAGCAGCAACATAGCGGGGGCGGTGACAGATACGCAGTATTTT. Its translation is CASSNIAGAVTDTQYF.

The chain recombines TRBV30 with TRBJ1-1; D remains unclear. CDR1 is GTSNPN, CDR2 SVGIG, per germline (reference sequence). The CDR3 covers 12 residues. The V gene lost 8 bases and the J gene lost 1 base, with 11 bases spanning the gap. The CDR3 spells CAAGRGNTEAFF. The DNA for the CDR3 is TGTGCCGCTGGCCGGGGGAACACTGAAGCTTTCTTT.

This chain joins TRBV6-6 and TRBJ1-1; maybe TRBD1 (6 bases). Trimming shortened V by 6 bases and J by 5 bases, and 13 bases separated the two germline ends. Germline-derived CDR1 and CDR2 are MNHNY and SVGAGI (reference sequence). This CDR3 has 13 amino acids. CDR3 nucleotide sequence: TGTGCCAGCAGCTTACAGGGTTTAACTGAAGCTTTCTTT. Protein: CASSLQGLTEAFF.

V is TRBV5-1 and J is TRBJ1-6; a possible D gene is TRBD1 (5 bases). The CDR3 totals 15 residues. The germline gives CDR1 SGHRS, CDR2 YFSETQ. V was shortened by 4 bases and J by 7 bases, with 15 bases between the two germline ends. The CDR3: CASSRITGGNSPLHF. The DNA of the CDR3 is TGCGCCAGCAGCCGAATAACGGGGGGGAATTCACCCCTCCACTTT. The full variable domain, with the rest looked up from reference TRBV5-1 and TRBJ1-6, is KAGVTQTPRYLIKTRGQQVTLSCSPISGHRSVSWYQQTPGQGLQFLFEYFSETQRNKGNFPGRFSGRQFSNSRSEMNVSTLELGDSALYLCASSRITGGNSPLHFGNGTRLTVT.

The chain combines TRBV2 with TRBJ1-1, with 8 bases identical to TRBD1. Germline trimming cut 6 bases from V and 4 bases from J; bases unmatched to any gene: 10. Germline values: CDR1 SNHLY, CDR2 FYNNEI. The CDR3 length is 15 residues. This CDR3 is CASRPQQGAGTEAFF. In DNA, the CDR3 is TGTGCCAGCAGGCCCCAGCAGGGGGCTGGCACTGAAGCTTTCTTT.

V and J are TRBV6-9 and TRBJ1-5, with no clear D. Trimming pared 1 base from V and 4 bases from J, leaving 17 bases between. This CDR3 has 17 residues. Germline V gives CDR1 MNHGY, CDR2 SVAAGI. In nucleotides, the CDR3 is TGTGCCAGCAGTTATTTTACCCGAGGGCGCCGTAATCAGCCCCAGCATTTT. This codes for CASSYFTRGRRNQPQHF.

The CDR3 DNA is TGTGCCAGCAGCCCTCGGCCAGGGGTACAGGGGGAGGCAGATACGCAGTATTTT. It is translated as CASSPRPGVQGEADTQYF. The rearrangement links TRBV4-2 to TRBJ2-3; TRBD1 agrees at 8 bases. The CDR3 spans 18 residues. After removal of 4 bases from V and 4 bases from J, the junction contained 16 bases not matched to a gene. The germline CDR1 and CDR2 sequences are LGHNA and YNFKEQ.

The table lists this clone with a count of one. The rearrangement uses TRBV11-2 and TRBJ1-2; 10 bases are shared with TRBD1. Germline V lookup: CDR1 SGHAT, CDR2 FQNNGV. V lost 4 bases, J lost 3 bases, and 8 bases stayed unmatched. This CDR3 is 16 amino acids long. CDR3 amino acids: CASSSDRGRWYYGYTF. CDR3 in DNA: TGTGCCAGCAGCTCCGACAGGGGGCGCTGGTACTATGGCTACACCTTC.

The V and J genes are TRBV10-3 and TRBJ1-3, with D possibly matching TRBD1 (6 bases). This CDR3 is 16 amino acids long. The V gene lost 3 bases and the J gene lost 2 bases, with 14 bases spanning the gap. In germline, CDR1 is ENHRY, CDR2 SYGVKD. The CDR3 loop is CAISESGAWTGNTIYF. The CDR3 DNA reads TGTGCCATCAGTGAATCAGGGGCCTGGACTGGAAACACCATATATTTT.

The chain recombines TRBV7-9 with TRBJ2-7; TRBD1 agrees at 7 bases. V shed 1 base, J shed 3 bases, and the junction held 6 bases outside the gene matches. This CDR3 comprises 15 residues. Germline CDR1 is SEHNR and CDR2 is FQNEAQ (reference sequence). The DNA of the CDR3 is TGTGCCAGCAGCTTAGGGTCGACAGGGTACTACGAGCAGTACTTC. Its translation: CASSLGSTGYYEQYF.

The chain links TRBV30 to TRBJ1-3; the D gene is possibly TRBD1 (6 bases). Germline V lookup: CDR1 GTSNPN, CDR2 SVGIG (reference sequence). The CDR3 is made up of 17 amino acids. Trimming shortened V by 5 bases and J by 0 bases, and 20 bases separated the two germline ends. The CDR3: CAWDPGQTSFSGNTIYF. As DNA, the CDR3 is TGTGCCTGGGATCCGGGACAAACTTCCTTCTCTGGAAACACCATATATTTT. Using reference TRBV30 and TRBJ1-3 for the parts outside the CDR3, the full variable domain is SQTIHQWPATLVQPVGSPLSLECTVEGTSNPNLYWYRQAAGRGLQLLFYSVGIGQISSEVPQNLSASRPQDRQFILSSKKLLLSDSGFYLCAWDPGQTSFSGNTIYFGEGSWLTVV.

The sample holds a few counts of this clone. The chain links TRBV2 to TRBJ1-2, with no clear D. V shed 7 bases and J shed 5 bases, with 14 bases lying between them. The germline CDR1 and CDR2 sequences are SNHLY and FYNNEI. The CDR3 has 13 amino acids. CDR3 nucleotides: TGTGCCAGCACGGACGGGGAGGCTTATGGCTACACCTTC. It codes for CASTDGEAYGYTF.

CDR3 in DNA: TGTGCCAGCAGCTTCTTTTCCGGGGAGCTGTTTTTT. It encodes CASSFFSGELFF. The chain uses TRBV11-2 and TRBJ2-2; D gene ambiguous. Trimming took 3 bases from V and 6 from J, leaving 5 bases between them. The CDR3 totals 12 residues. Germline V gene sequence: CDR1 SGHAT, CDR2 FQNNGV.

This rearrangement joins TRBV4-3 to TRBJ2-1; TRBD1 agrees at 8 bases. This CDR3 is 14 amino acids long. Trimming at V came to 1 base and at J to 11 bases, leaving 7 bases not matched to a gene. Germline V gene lookup returns CDR1 LGHNA and CDR2 YSLEER. The CDR3 spells CASSQVGTGSQQFF. The CDR3 nucleotides read TGCGCCAGCAGCCAAGTAGGGACAGGATCTCAGCAGTTCTTC.

This clone came up once. CDR3 DNA: TGTGCCAGCAGTTACTCGCCAGTAAACACCGGGGAGCTGTTTTTT. It translates to CASSYSPVNTGELFF. The V gene is TRBV6-6, the J gene TRBJ2-2, with D unclear. With 0 bases removed from V and 2 bases from J, the gap between germline ends came to 7 bases. Germline V gene sequence: CDR1 MNHNY, CDR2 SVGAGI (reference sequence). This CDR3 contains 15 residues.

This chain joins TRBV5-1 and TRBJ2-1; maybe TRBD1 (6 bases). From germline, CDR1 is SGHRS and CDR2 YFSETQ. This CDR3 spans 16 amino acids. Deletions cut 0 bases from V and 1 base from J, with 11 bases between. The DNA for the CDR3 is TGCGCCAGCAGCTTGGTCCCACAGGGTTCCTACAATGAGCAGTTCTTC. As protein: CASSLVPQGSYNEQFF.

The rearrangement links TRBV5-1 to TRBJ2-3; 11 positions match TRBD2. Trimming took 0 bases from V and 0 from J; bases not matched to a gene: 0. There are 16 residues in the CDR3. CDR1 is SGHRS and CDR2 is YFSETQ in the germline V gene. CDR3 DNA sequence: TGCGCCAGCAGCTTGGCTAGCGGGAGGAGCACAGATACGCAGTATTTT. This encodes CASSLASGRSTDTQYF.